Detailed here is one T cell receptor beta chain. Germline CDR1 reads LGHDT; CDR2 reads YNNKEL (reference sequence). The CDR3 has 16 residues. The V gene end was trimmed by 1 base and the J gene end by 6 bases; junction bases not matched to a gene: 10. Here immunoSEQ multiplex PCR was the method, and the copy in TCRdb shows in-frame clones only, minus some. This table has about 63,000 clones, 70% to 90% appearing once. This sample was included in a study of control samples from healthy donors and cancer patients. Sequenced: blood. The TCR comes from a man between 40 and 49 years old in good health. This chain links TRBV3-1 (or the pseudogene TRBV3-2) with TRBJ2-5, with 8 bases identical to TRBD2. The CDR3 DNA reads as TGTGCCAGCAGCCAAGGGTTACTAGCGGTACTACAGACCCAGTACTTC. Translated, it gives CASSQGLLAVLQTQYF.